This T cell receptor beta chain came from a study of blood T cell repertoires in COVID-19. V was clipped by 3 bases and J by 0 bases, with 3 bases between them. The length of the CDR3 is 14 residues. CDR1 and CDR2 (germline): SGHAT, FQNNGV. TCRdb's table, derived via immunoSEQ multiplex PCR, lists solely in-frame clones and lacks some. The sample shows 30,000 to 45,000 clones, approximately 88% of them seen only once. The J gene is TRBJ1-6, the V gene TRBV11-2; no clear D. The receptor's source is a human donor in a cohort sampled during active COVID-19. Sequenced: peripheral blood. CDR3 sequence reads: CASSFSSYNSPLHF. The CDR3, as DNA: TGTGCCAGCAGCTTCAGCTCCTATAATTCACCCCTCCACTTT.